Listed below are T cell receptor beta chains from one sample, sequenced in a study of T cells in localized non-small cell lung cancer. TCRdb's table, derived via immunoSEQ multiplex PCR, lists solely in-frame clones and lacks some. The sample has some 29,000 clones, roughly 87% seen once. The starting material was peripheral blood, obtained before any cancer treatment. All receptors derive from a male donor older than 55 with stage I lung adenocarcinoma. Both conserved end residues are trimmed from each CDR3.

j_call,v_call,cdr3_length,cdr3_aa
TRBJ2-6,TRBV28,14,ASSSAGEAGANVLT
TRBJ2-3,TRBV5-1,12,ASSFGSSTDTQY
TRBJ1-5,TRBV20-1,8,SANRQPQH
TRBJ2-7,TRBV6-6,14,ASSPGQGGSPYEQY
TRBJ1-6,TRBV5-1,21,ASVLWSTLSLRCPCLYNSPLH
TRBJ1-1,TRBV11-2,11,ASSPDRDTEAF
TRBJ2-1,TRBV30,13,AWSAQTGGYNEQF
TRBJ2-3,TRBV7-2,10,ASSPTGDTQY
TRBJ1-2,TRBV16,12,ASSQGLSDYGYT
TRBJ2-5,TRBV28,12,ASTLGGGRETQY
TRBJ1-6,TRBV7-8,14,ASSRWPGEYNSPLH
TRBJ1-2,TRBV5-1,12,ASSLAGGNYGYT
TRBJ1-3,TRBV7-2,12,ASSRTGKGNTIY
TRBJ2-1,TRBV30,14,AWSVSASGRYNEQF
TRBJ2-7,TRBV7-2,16,ASSAKRWGQGAHYEQY
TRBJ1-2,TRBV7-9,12,ASSEKAGGYGYT